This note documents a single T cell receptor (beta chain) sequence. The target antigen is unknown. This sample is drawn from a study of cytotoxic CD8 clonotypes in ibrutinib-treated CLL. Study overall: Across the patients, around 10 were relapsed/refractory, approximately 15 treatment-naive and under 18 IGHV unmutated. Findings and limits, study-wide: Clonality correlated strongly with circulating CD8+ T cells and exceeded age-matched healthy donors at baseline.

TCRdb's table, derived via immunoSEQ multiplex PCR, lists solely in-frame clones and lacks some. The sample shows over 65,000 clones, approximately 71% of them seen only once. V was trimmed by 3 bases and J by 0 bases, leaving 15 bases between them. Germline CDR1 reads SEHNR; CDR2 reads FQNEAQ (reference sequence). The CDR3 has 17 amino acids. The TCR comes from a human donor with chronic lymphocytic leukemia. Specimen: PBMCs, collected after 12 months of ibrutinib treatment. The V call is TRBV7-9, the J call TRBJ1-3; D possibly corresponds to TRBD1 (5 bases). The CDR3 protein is CASSFLGTPSSGNTIYF. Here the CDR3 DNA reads TGTGCCAGCAGCTTTCTCGGGACTCCGAGCTCTGGAAACACCATATATTTT.